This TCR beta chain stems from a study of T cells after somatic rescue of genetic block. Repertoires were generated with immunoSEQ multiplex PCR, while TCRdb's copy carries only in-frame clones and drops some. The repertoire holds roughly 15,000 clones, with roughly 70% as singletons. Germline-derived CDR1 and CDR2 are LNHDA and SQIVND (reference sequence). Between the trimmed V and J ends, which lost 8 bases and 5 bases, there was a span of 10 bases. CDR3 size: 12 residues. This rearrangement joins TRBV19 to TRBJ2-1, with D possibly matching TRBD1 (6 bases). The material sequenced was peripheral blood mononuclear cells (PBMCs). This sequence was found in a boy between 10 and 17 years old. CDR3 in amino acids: CASRDTHNEQFF. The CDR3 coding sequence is TGTGCCAGTCGGGACACTCACAATGAGCAGTTCTTC.